The present T cell receptor beta chain was sequenced within a study of shared clonotypes between healthy human individuals. Looking at the study overall: Each donor had three CD4 naive, three CD4 memory, two CD8 naive and one CD8 memory plate.

Sequencing was performed with immunoSEQ multiplex PCR; in TCRdb, only in-frame clones are kept and a portion is missing. The data contain about 1 million clones, around 74% of them singletons. The CDR3 runs to 16 residues. Germline values: CDR1 SGHNT, CDR2 YYREEE (reference sequence). V lost 4 bases to trimming and J lost 1 base; unmatched junction nucleotides: 4. Everyone who donated was a Caucasian adult who lived in Nashville, Tennessee. The sequencing sample was made of memory CD4+ T cells sorted from blood. Documented subset: CD45RA-negative fraction. The J gene is TRBJ2-5, the V gene TRBV5-4; 13 bases line up with TRBD2. The receptor was isolated from a man between 18 and 35 years old in good health. CDR3 nucleotide sequence: TGTGCCAGCAGCAAAGGGACTAGCGGGGTCCAAGAGACCCAGTACTTC. It yields the protein CASSKGTSGVQETQYF.